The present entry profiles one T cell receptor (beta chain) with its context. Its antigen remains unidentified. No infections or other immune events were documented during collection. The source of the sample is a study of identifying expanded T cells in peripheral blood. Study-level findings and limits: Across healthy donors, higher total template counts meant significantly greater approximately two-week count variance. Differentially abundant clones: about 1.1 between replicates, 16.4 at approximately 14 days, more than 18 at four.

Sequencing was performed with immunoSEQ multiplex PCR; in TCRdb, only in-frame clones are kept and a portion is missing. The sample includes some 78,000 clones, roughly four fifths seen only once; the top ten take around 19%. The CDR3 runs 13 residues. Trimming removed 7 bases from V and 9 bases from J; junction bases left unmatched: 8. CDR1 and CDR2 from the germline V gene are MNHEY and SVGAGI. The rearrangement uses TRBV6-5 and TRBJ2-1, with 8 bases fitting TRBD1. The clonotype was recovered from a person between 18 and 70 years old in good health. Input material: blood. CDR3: CASISTGVGEQFF. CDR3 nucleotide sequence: TGTGCCAGCATATCGACAGGGGTCGGTGAGCAGTTCTTC.